These 32 T cell receptor beta chains were all obtained from the same sample, sequenced in a study of vaccination and CD4 T cells after COVID-19. Sequencing of cultured CD4+ T cell DNA used the Oncomine TCR Beta short-read assay. TCRdb called the PCR reads again in MiXCR, with one record for every CDR3 protein. The repertoire holds about 18,000 distinct CDR3 sequences, with more than 65% as singletons. Treatment given: approximately nine-day PBMC culture with coronavirus spike peptide pools or control peptides (ViraFEST assay). These receptors' targets are unknown. Material: CD4+ T cells from blood, cultured in vitro. These receptors were taken from a human donor who had recovered from COVID-19.

The J gene is TRBJ1-1, the V gene TRBV19; D is undetermined. CDR3 size: 13 residues. With 6 bases removed from V and 3 bases from J, the gap between germline ends came to 11 bases. The germline V gene has CDR1 LNHDA and CDR2 SQIVND (reference sequence). CDR3 loop: CASSQAEDTEAFF. As DNA, the CDR3 is TGTGCCAGTAGCCAGGCGGAGGACACTGAAGCTTTCTTT.

V and J are TRBV2 and TRBJ2-7, with 10 bases fitting TRBD1. There are 15 residues in the CDR3. Trimming took 5 bases from V and 4 from J; bases not matched to a gene: 8. Germline V CDR1 and CDR2: SNHLY, FYNNEI. The CDR3 coding sequence is TGTGCCAGCAGTCCTCGGACAGGGGGAAGGTACGAGCAGTACTTC. This encodes CASSPRTGGRYEQYF.

The genes are TRBV30 and TRBJ1-2, with TRBD1 matching 7 bases. CDR1 GTSNPN and CDR2 SVGIG come from the germline V gene (reference sequence). The junction had 17 bases not matched to a gene; V was cut back by 5 bases and J by 8 bases. The CDR3 loop spans 15 amino acids. The CDR3 nucleotides are TGTGCCTGGGACCCATATGAGGGGGCCACTCGGGGCTACACCTTC. It translates to CAWDPYEGATRGYTF.

J is TRBJ2-3 and V is TRBV6-2 or TRBV6-3; 9 bases match TRBD2. The CDR3 sequence is 15 residues long. Per the germline V gene, CDR1 is MNHEY and CDR2 is SVGEGT. With V trimmed by 6 bases and J by 1 base, 5 bases remained unmatched. The CDR3 here is CASSSVAGGTDTQYF. CDR3 DNA: TGTGCCAGCAGCTCCGTAGCGGGGGGCACAGATACGCAGTATTTT.

The V and J genes are TRBV20-1 and TRBJ2-7; TRBD2 matches 9 bases. Per germline, CDR1 DFQATT and CDR2 SNEGSKA (reference sequence). Losses at the gene ends were 0 bases for V and 7 bases for J; bases not matched to a gene: 13. This CDR3 is 16 amino acids long. The CDR3 DNA reads TGCAGTGCTAGAGATAGAAGGCTGGGACTAGCAGGTGAGCAGTACTTC. Translation: CSARDRRLGLAGEQYF.

This clonotype occurred a few times. The rearrangement uses TRBV15 and TRBJ2-3; D is undetermined. This CDR3 is 14 amino acids long. The germline V and J ends were trimmed by 0 bases and 2 bases, with 6 bases remaining between them. Germline lookup yields CDR1 LNHNV and CDR2 YYDKDF (reference sequence). For the CDR3, the DNA is TGTGCCACCAGCAGAGATCCTTACACAGATACGCAGTATTTT. Protein product: CATSRDPYTDTQYF.

The chain employs TRBV6-2 or TRBV6-3 and TRBJ1-2; a weak D match, TRBD1 (5 bases). The V end was cut by 7 bases, the J end by 2 bases, with 14 bases between. The CDR3 has 14 amino acids. Germline-derived CDR1 and CDR2 are MNHEY and SVGEGT. The CDR3, as DNA: TGTGCCAGCACCGACGGGGACGGGAACTATGGCTACACCTTC. Encoded protein: CASTDGDGNYGYTF.

The gene calls are TRBV6-5 and TRBJ2-7, with 11 bases aligning to TRBD1. The germline gives CDR1 MNHEY, CDR2 SVGAGI. J gave up 2 bases and V 2 bases, and 5 bases lay outside the gene matches. The CDR3 has 16 residues. CDR3 loop: CASSYPRDRGTYEQYF. The CDR3 nucleotides read TGTGCCAGCAGTTACCCCCGGGACAGGGGGACCTACGAGCAGTACTTC.

This chain links TRBV11-3 with TRBJ1-1, with D maybe TRBD1 (5 bases). CDR1 SGHNT and CDR2 YENEEA come from the germline V gene. The CDR3 is made up of 15 amino acids. V was shortened by 1 base and J by 0 bases, with 9 bases between the two germline ends. The CDR3 is CASSLVQGMNTEAFF. The CDR3 nucleotides are TGTGCCAGCAGCTTAGTGCAGGGAATGAACACTGAAGCTTTCTTT.

V gene TRBV2 combines with J gene TRBJ2-5, with D perhaps TRBD2 (6 bases). V lost 0 bases to trimming and J lost 4 bases, with 12 bases between them. The CDR3 loop spans 15 amino acids. Germline V gene sequence: CDR1 SNHLY, CDR2 FYNNEI. CDR3 region: CASSEALQGGETQYF. The CDR3 DNA follows: TGTGCCAGCAGTGAAGCGCTTCAGGGAGGAGAGACCCAGTACTTC.

The chain uses TRBV20-1 and TRBJ1-2; 8 positions match TRBD1. CDR3 length equals 13 residues. Germline-derived CDR1 and CDR2 are DFQATT and SNEGSKA (reference sequence). V shed 3 bases, J shed 5 bases, and the junction held 5 bases outside the gene matches. CDR3 loop: CSARAGGGYGYTF. The CDR3 DNA sequence: TGCAGTGCTAGGGCAGGGGGCGGGTATGGCTACACCTTC.

V usage is TRBV15 and J usage is TRBJ1-1; 8 positions match TRBD1. CDR3 length: 14 amino acids. CDR1 is LNHNV, CDR2 YYDKDF, per germline (reference sequence). Trimming removed 0 bases from V and 7 bases from J; junction bases left unmatched: 4. The CDR3 region is CATSRDRQGIEAFF. The DNA for the CDR3 is TGTGCCACCAGCAGAGACAGACAGGGGATTGAAGCTTTCTTT.

CDR3 region: CAWSPLGGTEAFF. The CDR3 bases are TGTGCCTGGAGCCCCCTGGGGGGAACTGAAGCTTTCTTT. The chain links TRBV30 to TRBJ1-1, with D possibly matching TRBD1 (5 bases). Germline V gene data show CDR1 as GTSNPN and CDR2 as SVGIG (reference sequence). V was shortened by 3 bases and J by 5 bases, with 13 bases between the two germline ends. The CDR3 length is 13 residues. The whole variable domain, remainder taken from reference TRBV30 and TRBJ1-1, is SQTIHQWPATLVQPVGSPLSLECTVEGTSNPNLYWYRQAAGRGLQLLFYSVGIGQISSEVPQNLSASRPQDRQFILSSKKLLLSDSGFYLCAWSPLGGTEAFFGQGTRLTVV.

The chain has TRBV7-9 and TRBJ2-3, with no clear D. With 4 bases removed from V and 0 bases from J, the gap between germline ends came to 11 bases. CDR1 is SEHNR, CDR2 FQNEAQ, per germline (reference sequence). The CDR3 consists of 15 residues. CDR3 nucleotides: TGTGCCAGCAGCTCCCGGCTATCTAGCACAGATACGCAGTATTTT. This translates into CASSSRLSSTDTQYF.

The genes are TRBV30 and TRBJ2-3, with D tentatively TRBD1 (5 bases). Germline CDR1 GTSNPN, CDR2 SVGIG (reference sequence). The CDR3 sequence is 13 residues long. The ends were cut back, 0 bases at V and 11 bases at J, with 15 bases in the middle. The CDR3 region has the DNA TGTGCCTGGAGTGTAAGGCGCAGGGAACAGCAGTATTTT. Translating it yields CAWSVRRREQQYF. Full variable domain (remainder filled in from reference TRBV30 and TRBJ2-3): SQTIHQWPATLVQPVGSPLSLECTVEGTSNPNLYWYRQAAGRGLQLLFYSVGIGQISSEVPQNLSASRPQDRQFILSSKKLLLSDSGFYLCAWSVRRREQQYFGPGTRLTVL.

The V gene is TRBV6-2 or TRBV6-3, the J gene TRBJ2-3; D unclear. V shed 6 bases and J shed 4 bases, with 17 bases lying between them. The CDR3 extends over 15 amino acids. The germline V gene encodes CDR1 MNHEY and CDR2 SVGEGT. CDR3 coding DNA: TGTGCCAGCAGGAGGAATCGTGGAACGGCAGATACGCAGTATTTT. Translated, it gives CASRRNRGTADTQYF.

The genes are TRBV4-1 and TRBJ2-5; 7 bases are a match to TRBD1. Germline trimming cut 4 bases from V and 4 bases from J; bases unmatched to any gene: 9. The CDR3 is made up of 15 amino acids. Germline CDR1 MGHRA, CDR2 YSYEKL. The CDR3 is CASSLRQGGVETQYF. The CDR3 DNA reads as TGCGCCAGCAGCCTAAGACAGGGTGGTGTAGAGACCCAGTACTTC.

This clonotype has only a few counts. As DNA, the CDR3 is TGTGCCAGCAGTTACGAAGAGGGTGGGACTCAGCCCCAGCATTTT. Protein: CASSYEEGGTQPQHF. The chain uses TRBV6-5 and TRBJ1-5; D is possibly TRBD1 (5 bases). The V gene lost 2 bases and the J gene lost 6 bases, with 14 bases spanning the gap. There are 15 residues in the CDR3. Looked up from germline, CDR1 is MNHEY and CDR2 is SVGAGI.

The chain links TRBV12-3 or TRBV12-4 to TRBJ1-2; the match to TRBD1 covers 9 bases. Trimming cost V 5 bases and J 2 bases; bases outside gene matches: 12. CDR3 length: 17 residues. The CDR3 bases are TGTGCCAGCAGTCCCGGGGACAGGGCTAGAGGAAACTATGGCTACACCTTC. This encodes CASSPGDRARGNYGYTF.

The chain couples TRBV20-1 to TRBJ2-2; D gene unclear. CDR1 and CDR2 (germline): DFQATT, SNEGSKA (reference sequence). The V end lost 1 base, the J end lost 3 bases, and 6 bases lay between the germline ends. The CDR3 covers 13 residues. CDR3 DNA sequence: TGCAGTGCTAGAGCCAGTTACACCGGGGAGCTGTTTTTT. Translation: CSARASYTGELFF.

This chain joins TRBV27 and TRBJ2-2; D is possibly TRBD2 (7 bases). V shed 7 bases and J shed 5 bases, with 14 bases lying between them. Germline V lookup: CDR1 MNHEY, CDR2 SMNVEV (reference sequence). The CDR3 covers 14 residues. CDR3 amino acids: CASTGGSWTGELFF. DNA of the CDR3: TGTGCCAGCACGGGGGGCTCATGGACCGGGGAGCTGTTTTTT.

The rearrangement links TRBV27 to TRBJ1-1; weak D call: TRBD1 (6 bases). Trimming removed 6 bases from V and 7 bases from J, with 18 bases in between. Germline V gene sequence: CDR1 MNHEY, CDR2 SMNVEV (reference sequence). This CDR3 region has 14 residues. This chain's CDR3 is CASRSPGQRLEAFF. The CDR3 bases are TGTGCCAGCAGGTCTCCTGGACAGCGACTTGAAGCTTTCTTT.

This clonotype has more than one count but fewer than ten. This rearrangement joins TRBV15 to TRBJ1-6; D may be TRBD1 (5 bases). The CDR3 spans 16 residues. Trimming pared 3 bases from V and 10 bases from J, leaving 19 bases between. Germline V gives CDR1 LNHNV, CDR2 YYDKDF (reference sequence). The DNA of the CDR3 is TGTGCCACCAGCAGGGGCCTCCTGGGGGTAGGCTCACCCCTCCACTTT. It specifies CATSRGLLGVGSPLHF.

This chain uses TRBV27 with TRBJ2-7, with TRBD2 as a possible D gene (6 bases). The CDR3 covers 13 residues. V lost 4 bases, J lost 3 bases, and 10 bases lay in between. Germline V gene sequence: CDR1 MNHEY, CDR2 SMNVEV (reference sequence). CDR3 DNA: TGTGCCAGCAGTTGGGACGGGAGCTACGAGCAGTACTTC. Its translation: CASSWDGSYEQYF.

The rearrangement uses TRBV12-3 or TRBV12-4 and TRBJ1-2; TRBD1 matches at 9 bases. The CDR3 is 14 residues long. V shed 7 bases and J 2 bases; nucleotides not matched to a gene: 5. The CDR3 coding sequence is TGTGCCAGCATTAAGACAGGGGGGAACTATGGCTACACCTTC. Translation gives CASIKTGGNYGYTF.

The chain links TRBV6-1 to TRBJ2-1; 12 nucleotides agree with TRBD2. The trim removed 7 bases at V and 3 bases at J, leaving 7 bases unmatched. The CDR3 is made up of 16 amino acids. Per the germline V gene, CDR1 is MNHNS and CDR2 is SASEGT. The CDR3 nucleotides read TGTGCCAGCATCGACATGACTAGCGGGAGCTACAATGAGCAGTTCTTC. Its translation: CASIDMTSGSYNEQFF.

The chain is built from TRBV19 and TRBJ2-2; D perhaps matches TRBD1 (6 bases). The germline gives CDR1 LNHDA, CDR2 SQIVND (reference sequence). Trimming left V 7 bases short and J 6 bases short, with 15 bases between. This CDR3 contains 14 residues. CDR3 residues: CASIGLGAAGELFF. The CDR3 nucleotides are TGTGCCAGTATCGGTCTGGGGGCGGCCGGGGAGCTGTTTTTT.

The genes are TRBV25-1 and TRBJ1-2; D remains ambiguous. The CDR3 totals 14 residues. V dropped 1 base and J dropped 4 bases, with 10 bases sitting between them. CDR1 and CDR2 (germline): MGHDK, SYGVNS. CDR3 loop: CASSEWSAAYGYTF. Here the CDR3 DNA reads TGTGCCAGCAGTGAATGGTCAGCAGCCTATGGCTACACCTTC.

V is TRBV6-1 and J is TRBJ2-1; D call uncertain. The CDR3 contains 15 residues. CDR1 is MNHNS, CDR2 SASEGT, per germline. Trimming took off 9 bases at V and 2 bases at J, with 17 bases between the two ends. The CDR3 DNA reads TGTGCCAGTTGCAGGTTGGACGGAACCTACAATGAGCAGTTCTTC. Protein: CASCRLDGTYNEQFF.

This clonotype has a single count. The chain has TRBV7-3 and TRBJ2-2, with unresolved D. CDR1 SGHTA and CDR2 FQGTGA come from the germline V gene. The CDR3 totals 13 residues. V was clipped by 5 bases and J by 5 bases, with 9 bases between them. CDR3 residues: CASSLGRTGELFF. Written as DNA, the CDR3 is TGTGCCAGCAGCCTGGGCCGAACCGGGGAGCTGTTTTTT.

The rearrangement joins TRBV20-1 to TRBJ2-1, with 11 bases lining up with TRBD2. Trimming took 0 bases from V and 4 from J; bases not matched to a gene: 8. The CDR3 length is 17 residues. Germline CDR1 reads DFQATT; CDR2 reads SNEGSKA (reference sequence). This chain's CDR3 is CSAREVDGTSGYNEQFF. Written as DNA, the CDR3 is TGCAGTGCTAGAGAGGTCGATGGGACTAGCGGATACAATGAGCAGTTCTTC.

The CDR3 coding sequence is TGTGCCAGCAGTGACGGCCGGGGAACTGAAGCTTTCTTT. Translated, it gives CASSDGRGTEAFF. The chain couples TRBV12-3 or TRBV12-4 to TRBJ1-1; no clear D. V lost 5 bases to trimming and J lost 5 bases, with 12 bases between them. CDR3 length: 13 amino acids.